The clone carrying this TCR beta chain was picked up many times. Breast cancer patients provided tissue from their axillary draining lymph nodes. The entry originates in a study of breast tumors, draining lymph nodes, adjacent tissues. MiXCR was run by TCRdb on the multiplex PCR reads, yielding one entry per CDR3 protein. The sample has 200,000 or so distinct CDR3 sequences, approximately 31% seen once. Germline V CDR1 and CDR2: DFQATT, SNEGSKA (reference sequence). This CDR3 has 14 amino acids. Unmatched junction bases numbered 8, after V lost 6 bases and J lost 5 bases. The chain combines TRBV20-1 with TRBJ2-2; 8 positions match TRBD1. This receptor was taken from a female donor with breast cancer. Some clones in this sample may be carry-over from other donors' samples. Sequenced input: axillary lymph node tissue. The CDR3 region has the DNA TGCAGTGCAGTGTCTGACAGGGGAACCGGGGAGCTGTTTTTT. Translated, it gives CSAVSDRGTGELFF.